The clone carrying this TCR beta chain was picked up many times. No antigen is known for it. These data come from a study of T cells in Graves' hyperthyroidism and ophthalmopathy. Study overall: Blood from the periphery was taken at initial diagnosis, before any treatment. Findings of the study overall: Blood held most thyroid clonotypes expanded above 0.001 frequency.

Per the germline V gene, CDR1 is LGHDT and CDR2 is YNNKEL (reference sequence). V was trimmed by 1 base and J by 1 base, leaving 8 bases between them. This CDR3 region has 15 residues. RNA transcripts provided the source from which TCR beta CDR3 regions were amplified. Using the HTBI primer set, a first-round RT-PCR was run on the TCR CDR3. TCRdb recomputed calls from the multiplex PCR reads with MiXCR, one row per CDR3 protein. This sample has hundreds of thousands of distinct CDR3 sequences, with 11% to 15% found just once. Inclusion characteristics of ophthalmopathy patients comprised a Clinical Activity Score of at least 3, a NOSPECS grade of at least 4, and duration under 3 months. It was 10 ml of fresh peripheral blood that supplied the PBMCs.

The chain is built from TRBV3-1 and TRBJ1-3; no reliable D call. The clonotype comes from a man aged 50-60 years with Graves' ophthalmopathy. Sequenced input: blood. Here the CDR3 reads CASSQVAVSGNTIYF. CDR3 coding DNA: TGTGCCAGCAGCCAAGTTGCGGTGTCTGGAAACACCATATATTTT.